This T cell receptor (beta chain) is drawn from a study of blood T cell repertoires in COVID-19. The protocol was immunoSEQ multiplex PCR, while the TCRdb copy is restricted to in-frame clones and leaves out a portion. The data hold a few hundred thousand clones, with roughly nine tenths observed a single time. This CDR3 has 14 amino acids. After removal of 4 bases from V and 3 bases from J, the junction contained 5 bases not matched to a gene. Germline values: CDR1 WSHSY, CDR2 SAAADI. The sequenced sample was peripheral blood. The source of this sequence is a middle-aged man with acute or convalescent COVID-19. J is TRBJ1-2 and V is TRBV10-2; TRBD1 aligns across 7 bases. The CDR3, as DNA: TGCGCCAGCAGTGGAAACAGGGGTGACTATGGCTACACCTTC. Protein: CASSGNRGDYGYTF.